Described below is a single T cell receptor beta chain sequence and its context. Its antigen remains unidentified. Trimming took 2 bases from V and 2 from J; bases not matched to a gene: 9. Germline V gene sequence: CDR1 MNHNS, CDR2 SASEGT. The CDR3 loop spans 19 amino acids. The sample comes from a study of vaccination effects on CD4 cells after COVID-19. Across the whole study: A few patients who were convalescent were sampled early, at day +14, and again late after vaccination.

Antigen-specific CD4+ T cell clonotypes were called by their expansion after viral peptide-pool culture in ViraFEST. Following 10 days of culture, CD4+ T cells were isolated. This individual contracted SARS-CoV-2 between March and December 2020, as verified by PCR. It was two doses of either the BNT162b2 or mRNA-1273 vaccine that participants received. Measured with immunoSEQ multiplex PCR; TCRdb has only the in-frame clones, and not every one. The sample carries fewer than 15,000 clones, over 70% recorded once. This chain connects TRBV6-1 to TRBJ2-5; TRBD2 matches 15 bases. Sequencing used CD4+ T cells from PBMCs cultured with HCoV-NL63 spike peptides, obtained after COVID-19 vaccination. The receptor's source is a human donor who had a prior SARS-CoV-2 infection. CDR3 sequence reads: CASSEFLGLAGGEQETQYF. CDR3 sequence (DNA): TGTGCCAGCAGTGAATTCTTAGGACTAGCGGGGGGGGAGCAAGAGACCCAGTACTTC.